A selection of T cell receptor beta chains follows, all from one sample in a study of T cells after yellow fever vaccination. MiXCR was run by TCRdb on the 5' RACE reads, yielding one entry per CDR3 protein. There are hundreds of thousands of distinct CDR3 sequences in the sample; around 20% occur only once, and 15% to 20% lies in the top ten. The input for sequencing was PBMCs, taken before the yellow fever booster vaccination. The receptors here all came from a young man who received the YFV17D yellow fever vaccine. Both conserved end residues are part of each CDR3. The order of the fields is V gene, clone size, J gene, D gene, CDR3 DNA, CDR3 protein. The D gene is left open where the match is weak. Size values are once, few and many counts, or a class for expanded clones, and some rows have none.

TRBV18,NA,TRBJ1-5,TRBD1,TGTGCCAGCTCACCACGAGGACAGGGTAGGGCCCAGCATTTT,CASSPRGQGRAQHF
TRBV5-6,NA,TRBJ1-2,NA,TGTGCCAGCAGCTATAAAGACAGGAACTATGGCTACACCTTC,CASSYKDRNYGYTF
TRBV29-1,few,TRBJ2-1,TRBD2,TGCAGCGTTGGTCAAAGCGGGGGAACCTACAATGAGCAGTTCTTC,CSVGQSGGTYNEQFF
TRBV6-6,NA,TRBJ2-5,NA,TGTGCCAGCAGTTACAACCCCCAGACGGCTGAAGAGACCCAGTACTTC,CASSYNPQTAEETQYF
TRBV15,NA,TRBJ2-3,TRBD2,TGTGCCACCAGCAGAGATCTAGCGGGGGATACGCAGTATTTT,CATSRDLAGDTQYF
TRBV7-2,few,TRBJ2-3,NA,TGTGCCAGCAGCGCCCGAGAATGGACAGATACGCAGTATTTT,CASSAREWTDTQYF
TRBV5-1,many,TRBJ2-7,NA,TGCGCCAGCAGCTTGGGAGGCGGACGCTACGAGCAGTACTTC,CASSLGGGRYEQYF
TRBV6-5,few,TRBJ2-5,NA,TGTGCCAGCAGTTACTCGGTCGGGGACGAGAGGGCCGAGACCCAGTACTTC,CASSYSVGDERAETQYF
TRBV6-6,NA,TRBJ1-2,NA,TGTGCCAGCAGTTACACCGCCGGACAGCCCGACTATGGCTACACCTTC,CASSYTAGQPDYGYTF
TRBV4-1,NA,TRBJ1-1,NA,TGCGCCAGCAGCCATTTGGGGGTAGGAACTGAAGCTTTCTTT,CASSHLGVGTEAFF
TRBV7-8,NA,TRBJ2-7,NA,TGTGCCAGCAGCTCTCGGACGGGAACCTACGAGCAGTACTTC,CASSSRTGTYEQYF
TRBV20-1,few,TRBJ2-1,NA,TGCAGTGCCCCCATACCAAGGGGGTCTTACAATGAGCAGTTCTTC,CSAPIPRGSYNEQFF
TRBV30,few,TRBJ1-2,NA,TGTGCCTGGAGGGAGAACTATGGCTACACCTTC,CAWRENYGYTF
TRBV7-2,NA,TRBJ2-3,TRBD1,TGTGCCAGCAGCCTGGACAGGGCCACAGATACGCAGTATTTT,CASSLDRATDTQYF
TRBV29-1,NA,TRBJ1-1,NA,TGCAGCGTTTGGGAGAACTGGAACACTGAAGCTTTCTTT,CSVWENWNTEAFF
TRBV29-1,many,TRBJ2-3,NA,TGCAGCGTTGATCTCGGAGGCGGGGGCTCAGATACGCAGTATTTT,CSVDLGGGGSDTQYF
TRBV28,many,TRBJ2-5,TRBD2,TGTGCCAGCAGTTTATTGACTAGCGGGGGAAGAGGGACCCAGTACTTC,CASSLLTSGGRGTQYF
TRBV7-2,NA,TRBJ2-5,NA,TGTGCCAGCAGTGGAAGACTAGGAGCCGAGACCCAGTACTTC,CASSGRLGAETQYF
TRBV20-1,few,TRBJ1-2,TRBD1,TGCAGTGCTGGGGACAGGGGAGATGGCTACACCTTC,CSAGDRGDGYTF
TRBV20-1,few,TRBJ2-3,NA,TGCAGTGCTCCACTTTCGGCTACGCAGTATTTT,CSAPLSATQYF
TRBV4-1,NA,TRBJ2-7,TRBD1,TGCGCCAGCAGCCAAGACTCTTCGGGGACAGGGATCTACGAGCAGTACTTC,CASSQDSSGTGIYEQYF
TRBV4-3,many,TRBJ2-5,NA,TGCGCCAGCAGCCAAGGGACGGTGTCGGGGGAGACCCAGTACTTC,CASSQGTVSGETQYF
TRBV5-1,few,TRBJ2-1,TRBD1,TGCGCCAGCAGCAGAGACCGGGACAGGGGCAATGAGCAGTTCTTC,CASSRDRDRGNEQFF
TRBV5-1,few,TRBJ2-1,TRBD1,TGCGCCAGCGCCGCGACGACAGGGGTTTCCTACAATGAGCAGTTCTTC,CASAATTGVSYNEQFF
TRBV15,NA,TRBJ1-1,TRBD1,TGTGCCACCACCATGGACAGGACGAAGAGCACTGAAGCTTTCTTT,CATTMDRTKSTEAFF
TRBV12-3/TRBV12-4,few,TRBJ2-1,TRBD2,TGTGCCAGCAGTTCAGTGGCTAGCGGGTCATACAATGAGCAGTTCTTC,CASSSVASGSYNEQFF
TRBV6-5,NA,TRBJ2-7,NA,TGTGCCAGCAGCCATGCCTTGGGACCGACGAGCTCCTACGAGCAGTACTTC,CASSHALGPTSSYEQYF
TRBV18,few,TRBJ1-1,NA,TGTGCCAGCTCACCACGGGGGGAAGGGGCTGAAGCTTTCTTT,CASSPRGEGAEAFF
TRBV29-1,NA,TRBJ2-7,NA,TGCAGCGTTGAAGGACAGACCTACGAGCAGTACTTC,CSVEGQTYEQYF
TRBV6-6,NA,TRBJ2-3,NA,TGTGCCAGCAGGACCTCAGGGACAGATACGCAGTATTTT,CASRTSGTDTQYF
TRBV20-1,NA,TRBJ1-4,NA,TGCAGTGCCCTGGAGCCAACTAATGAAAAACTGTTTTTT,CSALEPTNEKLFF
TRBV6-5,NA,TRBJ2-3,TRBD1,TGTGCCAGCAGAGACAGGGGATGGGATACGCAGTATTTT,CASRDRGWDTQYF
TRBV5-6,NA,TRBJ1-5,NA,TGTGCCAGCAGCTTGACAGGTAGTGGCAATCAGCCCCAGCATTTT,CASSLTGSGNQPQHF
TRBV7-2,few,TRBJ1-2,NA,TGTGCCAGCAGCTCCCGCCCGGGAGGCTATGGCTACACCTTC,CASSSRPGGYGYTF
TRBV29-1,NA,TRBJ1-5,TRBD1,TGCAGCGTTAGCACAGGGGGCCGCAATCAGCCCCAGCATTTT,CSVSTGGRNQPQHF
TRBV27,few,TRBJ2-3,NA,TGTGCCAGCAGTTTATTTTCGCGGGTACGCACAGATACGCAGTATTTT,CASSLFSRVRTDTQYF
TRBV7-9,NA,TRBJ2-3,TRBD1,TGTGCCAGCGAGATTCGGGACAGTCCCTATTTT,CASEIRDSPYF
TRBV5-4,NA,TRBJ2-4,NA,TGTGCCAGCAGCCCCGGGATTGGGCTAGCCAAAAACATTCAGTACTTC,CASSPGIGLAKNIQYF
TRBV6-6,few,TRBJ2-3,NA,TGTGCCAGCACCGCGAGGACAGCCACAGATACGCAGTATTTT,CASTARTATDTQYF
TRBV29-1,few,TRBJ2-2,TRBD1,TGCAGCGTTGAACCTACGACAGGGGGCACCGGGGAGCTGTTTTTT,CSVEPTTGGTGELFF
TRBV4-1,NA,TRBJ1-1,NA,TGCGCCAGCAGCCAAGAAAGGCAGGGCGCTGAAGCTTTCTTT,CASSQERQGAEAFF
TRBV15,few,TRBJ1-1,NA,TGTGCCACCAGCAGAGTGATTTTAAGGGCCACTGAAGCTTTCTTT,CATSRVILRATEAFF
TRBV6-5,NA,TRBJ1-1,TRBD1,TGTGCCAGCTTAGGACAGGGGGGGAACACTGAAGCTTTCTTT,CASLGQGGNTEAFF
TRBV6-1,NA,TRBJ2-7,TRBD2,TGTGCCAGCAGTTTACGAGGGGCTAGCGGCTCCTACGAGCAGTACTTC,CASSLRGASGSYEQYF
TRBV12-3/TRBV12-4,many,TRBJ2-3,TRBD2,TGTGCCAGCACCACAAGGGCGGGAGGGGATACGCAGTATTTT,CASTTRAGGDTQYF
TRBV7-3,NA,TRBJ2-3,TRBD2,TGTGCCAGCAGCCCGACTGAGCGGGGGGGCGGGAGGAATACGCAGTATTTT,CASSPTERGGGRNTQYF
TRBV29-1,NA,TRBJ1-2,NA,TGCAGCGTTGACGAGGGAACATTCCATGGCTACACCTTC,CSVDEGTFHGYTF
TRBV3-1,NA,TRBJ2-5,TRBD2,TGTGCCAGCAGCCAAAGCCAAATCCTAGGGGAGGGGGAGACCCAGTACTTC,CASSQSQILGEGETQYF
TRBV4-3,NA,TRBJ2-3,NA,TGCGCCAGCAGCCTATCGGGGATTAGCACAGATACGCAGTATTTT,CASSLSGISTDTQYF
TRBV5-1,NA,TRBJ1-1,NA,TGCGCCAGCAGCTTGGGGGGTACGGACACTGAAGCTTTCTTT,CASSLGGTDTEAFF
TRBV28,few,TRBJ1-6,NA,TGTGCCAGCAGTTTAGTCGGAAACACGCGGAATTCACCCCTCCACTTT,CASSLVGNTRNSPLHF
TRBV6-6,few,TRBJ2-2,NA,TGTGCCAGCAGTTCTTGGGAGGGGGGGTCCGGGGAGCTGTTTTTT,CASSSWEGGSGELFF
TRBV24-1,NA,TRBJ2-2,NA,TGTGCCACCAGTGATTCGGGACTCGCTATCGGGGAGCTGTTTTTT,CATSDSGLAIGELFF